Listed here are 13 T cell receptor beta chains from one sample, sequenced in a study of monozygotic twins with inflammatory bowel disease. TCRdb reprocessed the 5' RACE reads; each CDR3 protein has one entry and no DNA is given. Its listing shows approximately 110,000 distinct CDR3 sequences. The specimen was blood. The receptors here all came from a human donor with ulcerative colitis or Crohn's disease, or a healthy co-twin of an affected twin (not recorded which).

The CDR3 sequence is CAKIDSQPPNSPLHF. The chain has TRBV25-1 and TRBJ1-6; absent DNA, TCRdb's TRBD1 call cannot be checked. CDR3 length: 15 amino acids. Germline-derived CDR1 and CDR2 are MGHDK and SYGVNS.

V gene TRBV28 combines with J gene TRBJ2-1; lacking DNA, the TRBD1 call made by TCRdb goes unchecked. This CDR3 has 14 residues. Germline values: CDR1 MDHEN, CDR2 SYDVKM. CDR3 amino acids: CASSRTGDNNEQFF.

The V and J genes are TRBV7-2 and TRBJ1-2. Germline assignment: CDR1 SGHTA and CDR2 FQGNSA. This CDR3 is 17 amino acids long. The CDR3 sequence: CASSTGRRGTMDYGYTF. The whole variable domain, filled in from reference TRBV7-2 and TRBJ1-2, reads GAGVSQSPSNKVTEKGKDVELRCDPISGHTALYWYRQSLGQGLEFLIYFQGNSAPDKSGLPSDRFSAERTGGSVSTLTIQRTQQEDSAVYLCASSTGRRGTMDYGYTFGSGTRLTVV.

The V and J genes are TRBV29-1 and TRBJ2-2; the D gene TCRdb calls, TRBD1, cannot be checked with no DNA. Germline CDR1 reads SQVTM; CDR2 reads ANQGSEA. The CDR3 is 14 amino acids. CDR3 protein: CSGSGGANTGELFF.

The chain links TRBV7-8 to TRBJ2-5; TCRdb lists TRBD2, though no DNA is available to test this call. The germline CDR1 and CDR2 sequences are SGHVS and FQNEAQ. CDR3 length: 15 residues. The CDR3 here is CASSSRRGAGETQYF.

Here the CDR3 reads CASSRDTEYTGELFF. The chain joins TRBV5-1 to TRBJ2-2; TCRdb returns TRBD1, unconfirmable since there is no DNA. Germline V gene lookup returns CDR1 SGHRS and CDR2 YFSETQ. The CDR3 is 15 residues long.

The rearrangement links TRBV5-1 to TRBJ2-6; lacking DNA, the TRBD1 call made by TCRdb goes unchecked. From germline, CDR1 is SGHRS and CDR2 YFSETQ. The CDR3 extends over 13 amino acids. CDR3 in amino acids: CASSLRERANVTF.

The chain carries TRBV6-5 and TRBJ2-1; TCRdb outputs TRBD1, but without DNA this stays unchecked. Germline lookup yields CDR1 MNHEY and CDR2 SVGAGI. The CDR3 runs 14 residues. This CDR3 is CASSYYRGLNEQFF.

The CDR3 protein is CASSIPALGIIGYTF. V is TRBV19 and J is TRBJ1-2. Germline CDR1 and CDR2: LNHDA and SQIVND (reference sequence). CDR3 length equals 15 residues. Supplemented by reference TRBV19 and TRBJ1-2, the full variable domain reads DGGITQSPKYLFRKEGQNVTLSCEQNLNHDAMYWYRQDPGQGLRLIYYSQIVNDFQKGDIAEGYSVSREKKESFPLTVTSAQKNPTAFYLCASSIPALGIIGYTFGSGTRLTVV.

The V gene is TRBV5-4, the J gene TRBJ1-5. Germline CDR1 is SGHNT and CDR2 is YYREEE (reference sequence). CDR3 length: 15 amino acids. CDR3 protein: CATTTAFWGNQPQHF.

V is TRBV6-2 or TRBV6-3 and J is TRBJ1-2. CDR1 is MNHEY and CDR2 is SVGEGT in the germline V gene. This CDR3 is 17 amino acids long. CDR3 residues: CASSSQEGLGANYGYTF.

Frequency places this clonotype as medium-sized. V and J are TRBV20-1 and TRBJ1-4; with no DNA, the TCRdb D assignment of TRBD1 cannot be verified. The CDR3 consists of 13 residues. Germline lookup yields CDR1 DFQATT and CDR2 SNEGSKA (reference sequence). CDR3 amino acids: CSAGDRAREKLFF.

The chain combines TRBV12-3 or TRBV12-4 with TRBJ1-3; TCRdb outputs TRBD1, but without DNA this stays unchecked. This CDR3 region has 15 residues. The CDR3 region is CASSAPRSSGNTIYF.